This TCR beta chain originates from a study of beta chain features in type 1 diabetes. Study details: Examination spanned around 110 million sorted cells from all samples.

Germline CDR1 is SGHRS and CDR2 is YFSETQ. The CDR3 covers 11 residues. All of the sorted populations showed purity greater than 98%. Reverse transcription of all isolated RNA meant that expressed TCRB transcripts were sequenced. Clones were read by immunoSEQ multiplex PCR, and TCRdb kept only the in-frame ones, dropping some. The table records roughly 140,000 clones, over 8.5% of them present only once. The TCR sequence derives from a man between 18 and 29 years old in good health. What was sequenced was central memory CD4+ T cells from blood. The J gene is TRBJ2-5, the V gene TRBV5-1, with D hard to call. The J call may be faulty, since TRBJ2-7 better matches the DNA end. The CDR3 DNA sequence: TGCGCCAGCAGCGGGGATAACGAGCAGTACTTC. It yields the protein CASSGDNEQYF.